This TCR beta chain is drawn from a study of TIL therapy for anti-PD-1-resistant metastatic lung cancer. The immunoSEQ assay was v3. TCRdb's copy holds only in-frame clones and misses some; the assay was immunoSEQ multiplex PCR. This table has more than 15,000 clones, over 60% appearing once. Turning to this clone: The antigen is unknown.

Time point specified: pre-treatment sample, taken before nivolumab and TIL therapy. Germline V lookup: CDR1 SGHDT, CDR2 YYEEEE. V dropped 0 bases and J dropped 7 bases, with 16 bases sitting between them. The CDR3 consists of 15 residues. Study-level points and caveats: Infused TIL clonotypes partially replaced the baseline blood repertoire, then decayed over months.

The sequencing used blood, collected at baseline. This receptor was obtained from a person between 25 and 79 years old with non-small cell lung cancer. This chain joins TRBV5-6 and TRBJ1-2; a possible D gene is TRBD1 (6 bases). This chain's CDR3 is CASSLAPRKGGGYTF. CDR3 nucleotide sequence: TGTGCCAGCAGCTTGGCCCCTCGCAAGGGGGGTGGCTACACCTTC.